The sequence of this TCR beta chain was determined in a study of spatial heterogeneity in lung cancer. Study-wide findings and caveats: Relative to follow-up, resection was when ubiquitous expanded tumor TCRs appeared more in blood.

This clonotype was counted ten times or more. Its antigen is still unknown. The CDR3 spans 15 residues. Trimming pared 10 bases from V and 0 bases from J, leaving 17 bases between. Carried by each TCR cDNA molecule was a unique molecular identifier. TCRdb reprocessed the 5' RACE reads with MiXCR, giving one entry per CDR3 protein. The table shows around 63,000 distinct CDR3 sequences, with around 6% occurring only once. Time point of the sample: sample taken at primary tumor resection. Just over 70 TRACERx patients with early, untreated non-small cell lung cancer donated samples. Unsorted whole RNA of tumor, nontumor lung or frozen PBMC was sequenced.

V and J are TRBV12-3 or TRBV12-4 and TRBJ2-3; D is unresolved. Source: PBMCs, taken at surgery. The receptor's source is a female donor with early-stage non-small cell lung cancer. The CDR3 is CATLFEGRSTDTQYF. Written as DNA, the CDR3 is TGTGCCACCCTTTTTGAAGGCCGCAGCACAGATACGCAGTATTTT.